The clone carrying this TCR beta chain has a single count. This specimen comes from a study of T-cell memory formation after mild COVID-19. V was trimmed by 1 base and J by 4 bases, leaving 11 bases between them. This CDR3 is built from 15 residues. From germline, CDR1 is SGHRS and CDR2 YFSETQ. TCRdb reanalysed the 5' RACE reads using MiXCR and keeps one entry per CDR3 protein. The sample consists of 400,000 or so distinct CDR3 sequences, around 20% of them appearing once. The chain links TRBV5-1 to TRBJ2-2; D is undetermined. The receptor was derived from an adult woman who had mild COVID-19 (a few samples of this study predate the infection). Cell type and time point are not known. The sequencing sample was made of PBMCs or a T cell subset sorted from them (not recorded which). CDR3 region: CASSLQLVGTGELFF. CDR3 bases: TGCGCCAGCAGCTTGCAGCTAGTCGGCACCGGGGAGCTGTTTTTT.